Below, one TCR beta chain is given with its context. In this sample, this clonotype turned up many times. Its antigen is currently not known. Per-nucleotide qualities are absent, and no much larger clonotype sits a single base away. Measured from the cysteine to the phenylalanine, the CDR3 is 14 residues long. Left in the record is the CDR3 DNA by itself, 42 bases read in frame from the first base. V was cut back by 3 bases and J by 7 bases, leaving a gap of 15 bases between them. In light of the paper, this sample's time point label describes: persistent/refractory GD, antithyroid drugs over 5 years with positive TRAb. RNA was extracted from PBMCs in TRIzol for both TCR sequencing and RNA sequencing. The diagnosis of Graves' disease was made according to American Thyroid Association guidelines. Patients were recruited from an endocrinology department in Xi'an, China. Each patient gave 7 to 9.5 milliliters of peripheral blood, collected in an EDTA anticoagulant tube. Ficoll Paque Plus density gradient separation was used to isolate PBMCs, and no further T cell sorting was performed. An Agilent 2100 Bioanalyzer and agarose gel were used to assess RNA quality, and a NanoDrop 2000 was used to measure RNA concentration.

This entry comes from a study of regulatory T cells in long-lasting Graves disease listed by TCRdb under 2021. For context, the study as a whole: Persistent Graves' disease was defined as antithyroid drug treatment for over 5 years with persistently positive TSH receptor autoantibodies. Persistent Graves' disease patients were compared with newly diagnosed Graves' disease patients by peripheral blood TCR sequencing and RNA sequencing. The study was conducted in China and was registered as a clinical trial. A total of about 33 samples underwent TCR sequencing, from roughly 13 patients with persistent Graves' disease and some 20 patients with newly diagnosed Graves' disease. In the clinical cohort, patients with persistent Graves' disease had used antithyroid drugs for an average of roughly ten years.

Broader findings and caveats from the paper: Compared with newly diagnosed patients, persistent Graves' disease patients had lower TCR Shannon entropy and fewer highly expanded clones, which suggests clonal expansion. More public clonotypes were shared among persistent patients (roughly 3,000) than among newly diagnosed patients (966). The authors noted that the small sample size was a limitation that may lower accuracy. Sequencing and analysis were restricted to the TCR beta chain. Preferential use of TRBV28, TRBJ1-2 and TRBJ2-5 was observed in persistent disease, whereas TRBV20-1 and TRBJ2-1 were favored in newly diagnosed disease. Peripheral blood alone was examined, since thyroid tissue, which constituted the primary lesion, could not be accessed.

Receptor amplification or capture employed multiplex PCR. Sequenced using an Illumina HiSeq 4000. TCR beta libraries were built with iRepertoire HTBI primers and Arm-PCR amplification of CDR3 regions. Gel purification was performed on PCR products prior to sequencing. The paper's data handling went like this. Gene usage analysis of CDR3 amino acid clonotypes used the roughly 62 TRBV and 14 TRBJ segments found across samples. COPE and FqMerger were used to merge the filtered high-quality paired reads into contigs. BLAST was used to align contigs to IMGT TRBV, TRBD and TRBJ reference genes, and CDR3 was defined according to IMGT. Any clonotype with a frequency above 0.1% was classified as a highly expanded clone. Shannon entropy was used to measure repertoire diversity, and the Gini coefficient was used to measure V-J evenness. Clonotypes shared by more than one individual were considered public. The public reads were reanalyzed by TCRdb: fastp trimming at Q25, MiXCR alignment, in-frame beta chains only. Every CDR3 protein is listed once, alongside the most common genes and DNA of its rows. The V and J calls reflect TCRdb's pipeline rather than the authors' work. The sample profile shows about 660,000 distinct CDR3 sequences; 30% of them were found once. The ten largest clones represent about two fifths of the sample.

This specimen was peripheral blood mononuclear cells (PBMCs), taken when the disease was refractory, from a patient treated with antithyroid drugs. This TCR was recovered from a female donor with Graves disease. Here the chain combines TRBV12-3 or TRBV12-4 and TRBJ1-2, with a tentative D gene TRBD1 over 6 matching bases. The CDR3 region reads CASSFNREIGGYTF. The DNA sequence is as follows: TGTGCCAGCAGTTTTAACAGGGAGATCGGTGGCTACACCTTC.